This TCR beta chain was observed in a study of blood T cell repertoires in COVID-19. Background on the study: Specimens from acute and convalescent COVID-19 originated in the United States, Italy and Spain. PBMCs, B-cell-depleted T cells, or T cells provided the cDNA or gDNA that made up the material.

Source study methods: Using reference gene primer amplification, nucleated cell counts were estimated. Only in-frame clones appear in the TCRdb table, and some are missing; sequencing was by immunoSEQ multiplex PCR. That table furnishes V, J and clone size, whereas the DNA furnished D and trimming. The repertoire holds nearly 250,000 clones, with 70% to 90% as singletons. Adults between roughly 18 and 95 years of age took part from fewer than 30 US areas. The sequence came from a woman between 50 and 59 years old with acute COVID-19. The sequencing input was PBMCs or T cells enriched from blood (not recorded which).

This CDR3 reads CASSGPNQPQHF. The CDR3 bases are TGTGCCAGCAGCGGCCCGAATCAGCCCCAGCATTTT. The chain joins TRBV5-4 to TRBJ1-5; D is unresolved. The length of the CDR3 is 12 residues. The germline V gene has CDR1 SGHNT and CDR2 YYREEE (reference sequence). V was pared by 4 bases and J by 4 bases, with 6 bases between.